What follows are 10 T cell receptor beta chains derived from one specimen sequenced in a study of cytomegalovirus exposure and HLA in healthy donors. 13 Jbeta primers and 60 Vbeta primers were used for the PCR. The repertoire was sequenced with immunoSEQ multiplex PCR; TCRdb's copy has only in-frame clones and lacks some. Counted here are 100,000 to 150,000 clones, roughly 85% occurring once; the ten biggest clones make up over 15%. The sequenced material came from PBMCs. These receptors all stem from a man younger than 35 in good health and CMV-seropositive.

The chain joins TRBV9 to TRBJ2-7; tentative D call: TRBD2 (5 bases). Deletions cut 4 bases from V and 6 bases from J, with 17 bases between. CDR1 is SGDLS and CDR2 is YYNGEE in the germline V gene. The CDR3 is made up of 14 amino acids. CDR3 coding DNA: TGTGCCAGCAGCCCTTCGGGGTGGCTGGGCGAGCAGTACTTC. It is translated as CASSPSGWLGEQYF.

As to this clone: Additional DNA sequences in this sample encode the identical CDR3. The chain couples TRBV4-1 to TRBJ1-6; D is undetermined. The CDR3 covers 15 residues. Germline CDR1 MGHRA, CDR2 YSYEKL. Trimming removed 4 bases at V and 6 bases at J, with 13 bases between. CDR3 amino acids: CASSRFEIVNSPLHF. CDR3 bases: TGCGCCAGCAGCCGGTTCGAGATTGTTAATTCACCCCTCCACTTT.

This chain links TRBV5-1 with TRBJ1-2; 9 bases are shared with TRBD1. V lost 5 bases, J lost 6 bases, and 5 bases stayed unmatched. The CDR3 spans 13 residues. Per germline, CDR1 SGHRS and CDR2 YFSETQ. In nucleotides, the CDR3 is TGCGCCAGCAGGGGACAGGGAGGGCATGGCTACACCTTC. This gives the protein CASRGQGGHGYTF.

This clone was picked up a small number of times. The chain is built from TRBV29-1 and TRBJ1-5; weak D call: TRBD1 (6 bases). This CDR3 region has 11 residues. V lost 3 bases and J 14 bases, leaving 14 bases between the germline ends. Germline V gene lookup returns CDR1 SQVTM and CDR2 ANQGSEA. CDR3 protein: CSVDSQGQKHF. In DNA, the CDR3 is TGCAGCGTTGACAGTCAGGGGCAAAAGCATTTT.

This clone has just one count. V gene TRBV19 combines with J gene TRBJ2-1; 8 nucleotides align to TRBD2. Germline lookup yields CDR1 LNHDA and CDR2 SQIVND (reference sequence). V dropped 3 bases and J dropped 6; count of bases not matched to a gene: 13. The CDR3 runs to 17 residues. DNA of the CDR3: TGTGCCAGTAGTATGACCAGCGGGGGACCACTCGGCAATGAGCAGTTCTTC. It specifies CASSMTSGGPLGNEQFF.

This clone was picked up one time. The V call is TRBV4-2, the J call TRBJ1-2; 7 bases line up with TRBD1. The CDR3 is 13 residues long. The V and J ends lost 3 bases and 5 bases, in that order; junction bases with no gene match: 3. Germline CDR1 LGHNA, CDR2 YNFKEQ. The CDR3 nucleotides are TGTGCCAGCAGCCAGGGACAGACGTATGGCTACACCTTC. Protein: CASSQGQTYGYTF.

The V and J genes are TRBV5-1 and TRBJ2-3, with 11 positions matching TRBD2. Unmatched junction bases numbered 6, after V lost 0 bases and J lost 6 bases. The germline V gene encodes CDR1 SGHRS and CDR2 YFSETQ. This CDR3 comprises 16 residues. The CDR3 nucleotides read TGCGCCAGCAGCTTGGCCATGGGACTAGCGGACGATACGCAGTATTTT. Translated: CASSLAMGLADDTQYF.

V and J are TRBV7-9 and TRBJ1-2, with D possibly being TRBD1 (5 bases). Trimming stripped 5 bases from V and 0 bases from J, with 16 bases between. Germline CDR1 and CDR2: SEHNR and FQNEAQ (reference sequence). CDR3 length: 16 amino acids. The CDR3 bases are TGTGCCAGCAGCCCGGGTGGGGCGGGAACTAACTATGGCTACACCTTC. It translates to CASSPGGAGTNYGYTF.

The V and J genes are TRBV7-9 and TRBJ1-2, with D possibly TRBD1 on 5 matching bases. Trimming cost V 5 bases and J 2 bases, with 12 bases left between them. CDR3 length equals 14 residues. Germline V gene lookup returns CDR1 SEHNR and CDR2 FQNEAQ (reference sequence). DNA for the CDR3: TGTGCCAGCAGCCCGCCGGAGGGGAACTATGGCTACACCTTC. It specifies CASSPPEGNYGYTF.

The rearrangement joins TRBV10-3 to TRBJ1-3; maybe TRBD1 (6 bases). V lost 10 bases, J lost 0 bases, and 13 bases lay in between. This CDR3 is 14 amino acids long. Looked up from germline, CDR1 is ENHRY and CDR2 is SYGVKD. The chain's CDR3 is CARRDIVSGNTIYF. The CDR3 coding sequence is TGTGCCAGAAGGGACATTGTCTCTGGAAACACCATATATTTT.